The T cell receptor beta chain described here comes from a study of blood T cell repertoires in COVID-19. For the study at large: Acute-phase and convalescent COVID-19 samples originated in the United States, Italy and Spain.

Assay used: immunoSEQ multiplex PCR; TCRdb lists only in-frame clones, some missing. The sample holds around 84,000 clones; under 80% are singletons and the top ten take around 34%. Looked up from germline, CDR1 is KGHSH and CDR2 is LQKENI. The CDR3 is 13 residues long. The V and J ends lost 3 bases and 1 base respectively, with 3 bases between them. Sequencing input: peripheral blood. The V gene is TRBV18, the J gene TRBJ2-2; D remains ambiguous. This TCR derives from a man in his sixties with COVID-19, enrolled during active disease. The CDR3 region has the DNA TGTGCCAGCTCACCTCTGAACACCGGGGAGCTGTTTTTT. This sequence encodes CASSPLNTGELFF.